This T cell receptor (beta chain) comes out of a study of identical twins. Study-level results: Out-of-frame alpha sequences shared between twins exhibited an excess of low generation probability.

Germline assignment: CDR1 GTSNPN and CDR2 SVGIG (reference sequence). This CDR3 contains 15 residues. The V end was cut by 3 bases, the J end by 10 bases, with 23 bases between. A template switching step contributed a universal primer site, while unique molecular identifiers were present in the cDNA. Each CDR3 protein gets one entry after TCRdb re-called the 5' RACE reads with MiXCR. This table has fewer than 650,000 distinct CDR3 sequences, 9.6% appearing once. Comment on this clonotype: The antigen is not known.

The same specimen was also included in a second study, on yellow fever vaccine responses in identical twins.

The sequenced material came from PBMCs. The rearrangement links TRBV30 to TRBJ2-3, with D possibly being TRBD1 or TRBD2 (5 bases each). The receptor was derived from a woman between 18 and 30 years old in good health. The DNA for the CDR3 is TGTGCCTGGAGGTTACCATCCGTGGTGGTGGGGGCGCAGTATTTT. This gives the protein CAWRLPSVVVGAQYF.